This TCR beta chain was profiled in a study of blood T cell repertoires in COVID-19. At the level of the study: The study drew acute and convalescent COVID-19 samples from the United States, Italy and Spain. The cDNA or gDNA used as material had been derived from T cells, B-cell-depleted T cells, or PBMCs.

Repertoires were generated with immunoSEQ multiplex PCR, while TCRdb's copy carries only in-frame clones and drops some. Counted here are 65,000 to 75,000 clones, roughly 90% occurring once; the ten biggest clones make up around 4.4%. Germline lookup yields CDR1 MNHNY and CDR2 SVGAGI (reference sequence). V gave up 4 bases and J gave up 7 bases; unmatched junction bases: 5. This CDR3 is built from 15 residues. The receptor was isolated from a man between 45 and 60 years old with active COVID-19. V is TRBV6-6 and J is TRBJ2-1, with 12 nucleotides matching TRBD2. Material for sequencing was peripheral blood. CDR3 amino acids: CASSSGTSGLNEQFF. The CDR3 DNA is TGTGCCAGCAGTTCCGGGACTAGCGGGTTAAATGAGCAGTTCTTC.